This T cell receptor (beta chain) derives from a study of cytomegalovirus exposure and HLA in healthy donors. Germline V gene sequence: CDR1 SGHRS, CDR2 YFSETQ. The junction had 3 bases not matched to a gene; V was cut back by 3 bases and J by 0 bases. The CDR3 is 15 residues long. Vbeta (60) and Jbeta (13) primers were used in the PCR. Some clones are missing from TCRdb's copy, which holds only in-frame ones; the method was immunoSEQ multiplex PCR. Among more than 120,000 clones listed, roughly 74% were seen once. V is TRBV5-1 and J is TRBJ2-4; 7 bases are shared with TRBD1. The sequencing input was PBMCs. The receptor was isolated from a woman between 40 and 50 years old in good health and CMV-seropositive. CDR3 loop: CASSSDRAAKNIQYF. CDR3 nucleotide sequence: TGCGCCAGCAGCTCAGACAGGGCAGCCAAAAACATTCAGTACTTC.